This TCR beta chain is from a study of vaccination and CD4 T cells after COVID-19. Researchers used the Oncomine TCR Beta short-read assay to sequence DNA from cultured CD4+ T cells. TCRdb independently ran MiXCR on the PCR reads; one entry per CDR3 protein. The sample has 15,000 or so distinct CDR3 sequences; 40% are singletons. Only a few counts were recorded for this clonotype. Its specificity is not known. Documented treatment: roughly 11-day PBMC culture with coronavirus spike peptide pools or control peptides (ViraFEST assay). The germline V gene has CDR1 SGHTA and CDR2 FQGTGA. V lost 6 bases to trimming and J lost 4 bases, with 15 bases between them. The CDR3 spans 14 residues.

The TCR comes from a human donor who had recovered from COVID-19. Sequences were obtained from CD4+ T cells from blood, cultured in vitro. The rearrangement uses TRBV7-3 and TRBJ2-5; D may be TRBD2 (7 bases). The CDR3 region is CASSQTAGAETQYF. CDR3 bases: TGTGCCAGCAGTCAAACGGCGGGGGCAGAGACCCAGTACTTC.